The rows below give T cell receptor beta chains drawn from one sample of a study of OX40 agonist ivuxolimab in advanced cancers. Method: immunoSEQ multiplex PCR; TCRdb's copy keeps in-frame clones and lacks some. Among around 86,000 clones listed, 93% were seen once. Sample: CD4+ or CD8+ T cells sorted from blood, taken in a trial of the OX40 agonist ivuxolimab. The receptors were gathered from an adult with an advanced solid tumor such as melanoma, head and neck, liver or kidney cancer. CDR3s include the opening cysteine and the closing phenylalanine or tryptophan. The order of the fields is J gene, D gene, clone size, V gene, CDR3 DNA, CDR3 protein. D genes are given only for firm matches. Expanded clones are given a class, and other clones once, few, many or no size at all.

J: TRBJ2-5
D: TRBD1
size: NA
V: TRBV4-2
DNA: TGTGCCAGCAGCCACACCGGGACAGGGGAAGGAGAGACCCAGTACTTC
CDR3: CASSHTGTGEGETQYF

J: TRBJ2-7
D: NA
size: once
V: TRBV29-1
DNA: TGCAGCGTTGAAGGCCAGGGAACGGGCTACGAGCAGTACTTC
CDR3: CSVEGQGTGYEQYF

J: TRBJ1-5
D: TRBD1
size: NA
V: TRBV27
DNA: TGTGCCAGCAGTCCCTGGACAGGGAGCAATCAGCCCCAGCATTTT
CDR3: CASSPWTGSNQPQHF

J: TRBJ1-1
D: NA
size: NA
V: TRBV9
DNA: TGTGCCAGCAGTCCACCACGATTGAACACTGAAGCTTTCTTT
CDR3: CASSPPRLNTEAFF

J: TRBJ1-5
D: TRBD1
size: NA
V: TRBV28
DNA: TGTGCCAGCAGTCCCGGGACAGAAGATAGCAATCAGCCCCAGCATTTT
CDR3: CASSPGTEDSNQPQHF

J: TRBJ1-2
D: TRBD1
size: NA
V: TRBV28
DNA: TGTGCCAGCAGTTTCCCGCCCGGGACAGGGGGCACTTTAGTTGGCTACACCTTC
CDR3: CASSFPPGTGGTLVGYTF

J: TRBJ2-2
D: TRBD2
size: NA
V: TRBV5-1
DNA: TGCGCCAGCAGCTTGGAGGACTATGCGGGAGCCGCGGAGCTGTTTTTT
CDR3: CASSLEDYAGAAELFF

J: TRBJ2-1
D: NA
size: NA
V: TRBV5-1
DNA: TGCGCCAGCAGTTACGAGGGTGAGCAGTTCTTC
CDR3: CASSYEGEQFF

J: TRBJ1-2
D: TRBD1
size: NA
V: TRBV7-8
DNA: TGTGCCAGCAGCTTAGGGACAGGGGGCTATGGCTACACCTTC
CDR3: CASSLGTGGYGYTF

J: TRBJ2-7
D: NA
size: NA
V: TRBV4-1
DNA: TGCGCCAGCAGCCAAGTTTGGGGGGCAGATTACGAGCAGTACTTC
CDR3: CASSQVWGADYEQYF

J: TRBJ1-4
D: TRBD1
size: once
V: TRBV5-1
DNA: TGCGCCAGCAGCAACGGACAGGGGCGGAATGAAAAACTGTTTTTT
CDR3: CASSNGQGRNEKLFF

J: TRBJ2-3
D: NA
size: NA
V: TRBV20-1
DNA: TGCAGTGCTAGAGTCACAGATACGCAGTATTTT
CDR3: CSARVTDTQYF

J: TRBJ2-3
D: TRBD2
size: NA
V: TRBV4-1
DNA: TGCGCCAGCAGCCTGGGACTAGCGGGAACCACAGATACGCAGTATTTT
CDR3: CASSLGLAGTTDTQYF

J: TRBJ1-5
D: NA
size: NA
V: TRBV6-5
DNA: TGTGCCAGCAGTTACTCGGGCGATAGCAATCAGCCCCAGCATTTT
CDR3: CASSYSGDSNQPQHF

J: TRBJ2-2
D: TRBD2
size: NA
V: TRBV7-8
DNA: TGTGCCAGCAGCTTAGGGCGGGAGTTGTTTTTT
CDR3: CASSLGRELFF

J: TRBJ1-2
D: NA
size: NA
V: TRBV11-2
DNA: TGTGCCAGCAGCTTAGAGGACTATGGCTACACCTTC
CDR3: CASSLEDYGYTF

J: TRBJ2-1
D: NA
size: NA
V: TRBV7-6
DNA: TGTGCCAGCAGCTTAGGGGACTACAATGAGCAGTTCTTC
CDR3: CASSLGDYNEQFF

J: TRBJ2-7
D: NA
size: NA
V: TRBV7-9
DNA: TGTGCCAGCAGTATTCGGGACTACGAGCAGTACTTC
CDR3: CASSIRDYEQYF

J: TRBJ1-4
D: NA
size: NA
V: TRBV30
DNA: TGTGCCTGGAGTGGAGGGGTTGGTTCAACTAATGAAAAACTGTTTTTT
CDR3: CAWSGGVGSTNEKLFF

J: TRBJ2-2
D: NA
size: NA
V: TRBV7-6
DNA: TGTGCCAGCAGCTTAATGGCCGAAGGGGGCACCGGGGAGCTGTTTTTT
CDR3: CASSLMAEGGTGELFF

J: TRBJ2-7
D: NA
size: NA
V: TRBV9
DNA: TGTGCCAGCAGCGGACCGGGAGATCCCTCCGGCGAGCAGTACTTC
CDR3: CASSGPGDPSGEQYF

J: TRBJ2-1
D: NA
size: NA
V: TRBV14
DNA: TGTGCCAGCGCGGATCCTTTTGATGAGCAGTTCTTC
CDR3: CASADPFDEQFF

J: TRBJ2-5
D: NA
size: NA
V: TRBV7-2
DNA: TGTGCCAGCAGCTCAGGGGTAGAGACCCAGTACTTC
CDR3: CASSSGVETQYF

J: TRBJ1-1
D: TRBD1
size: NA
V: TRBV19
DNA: TGTGCCAGTAAATTGGGGACAGGGAACACTGAAGCTTTCTTT
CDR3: CASKLGTGNTEAFF

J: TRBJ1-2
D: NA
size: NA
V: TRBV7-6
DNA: TGTGCCAGCAGTCTATACCCCGAGTATGGCTACACCTTC
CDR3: CASSLYPEYGYTF

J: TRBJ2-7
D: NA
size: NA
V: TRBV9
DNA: TGTGCCAGCAGTAGGACAGAATCCTACGAGCAGTACTTC
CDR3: CASSRTESYEQYF

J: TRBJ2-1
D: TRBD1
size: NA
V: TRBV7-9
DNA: TGTGCCAGCAGGCCTACAGGGGTCAATGAGCAGTTCTTC
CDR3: CASRPTGVNEQFF

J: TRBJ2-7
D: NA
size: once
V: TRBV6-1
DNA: TGTGCCAGCAGTGAAGAGAGAACAAGCTCCTACGAGCAGTACTTC
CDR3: CASSEERTSSYEQYF

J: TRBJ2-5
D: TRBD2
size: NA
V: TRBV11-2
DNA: TGTGCCAGCACCCCCCTAGCGGGGGGAGAGACCCAGTACTTC
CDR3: CASTPLAGGETQYF

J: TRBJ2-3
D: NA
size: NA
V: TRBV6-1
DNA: TGTGCCAGCAGTCCTTCAAGACTGAGCACAGATACGCAGTATTTT
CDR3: CASSPSRLSTDTQYF

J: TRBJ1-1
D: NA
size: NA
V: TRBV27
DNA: TGTGCCAGCAGTTTTGGAGGGGTGGGCACTGAAGCTTTCTTT
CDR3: CASSFGGVGTEAFF

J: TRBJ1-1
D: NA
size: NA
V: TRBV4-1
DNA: TGCGCCAGCAGCCAAGTAGACACAATCTGGAACACTGAAGCTTTCTTT
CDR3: CASSQVDTIWNTEAFF

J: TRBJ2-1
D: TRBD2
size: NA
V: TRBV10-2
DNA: TGCGCCAGCAGGGGGTCCGAGGGAGGGTACAATGAGCAGTTCTTC
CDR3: CASRGSEGGYNEQFF

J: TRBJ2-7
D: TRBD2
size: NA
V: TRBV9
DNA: TGTGCCAGCAGCTCTAGCGGGAGCGGCGCGTACGAGCAGTACTTC
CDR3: CASSSSGSGAYEQYF

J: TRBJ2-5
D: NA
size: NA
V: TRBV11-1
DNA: TGTGCCAGCAGCTTAGTCGTTGCGGGGGCGACCCAGTACTTC
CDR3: CASSLVVAGATQYF

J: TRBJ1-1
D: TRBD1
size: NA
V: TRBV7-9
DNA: TGTGCCAGCAGCTACGGACAGGGTTCGAACACTGAAGCTTTCTTT
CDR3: CASSYGQGSNTEAFF

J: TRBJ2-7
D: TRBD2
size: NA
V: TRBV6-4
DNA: TGTGCCAGCAGTGAGACTAGCGGGAGCTCCTACGAGCAGTACTTC
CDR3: CASSETSGSSYEQYF

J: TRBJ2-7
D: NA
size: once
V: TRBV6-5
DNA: TGTGCCAGCAGCCCCCAGACCTACGAGCAGTACTTC
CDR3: CASSPQTYEQYF

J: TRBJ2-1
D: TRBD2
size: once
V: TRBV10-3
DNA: TGTGCCATCAGTGAGGATACTAGCGGGGGGGCGAATGAGCAGTTCTTC
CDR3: CAISEDTSGGANEQFF

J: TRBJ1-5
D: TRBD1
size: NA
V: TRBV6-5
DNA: TGTGCCAGCAGACAGGGGATAGGACAGCCCCAGCATTTT
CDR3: CASRQGIGQPQHF

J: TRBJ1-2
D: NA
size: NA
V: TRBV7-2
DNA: TGTGCCAGCAGCTTGGTATACTTTGATTGGGGTGCGAAGGGCTACACCTTC
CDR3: CASSLVYFDWGAKGYTF

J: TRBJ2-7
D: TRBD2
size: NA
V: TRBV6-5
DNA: TGTGCCAGCAGTTACTCTCTAGCGGATTCCCCCTACGAGCAGTACTTC
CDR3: CASSYSLADSPYEQYF

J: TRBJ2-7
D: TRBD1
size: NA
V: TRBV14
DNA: TGTGCCAGCAGCCAAGGGTCGGGACAGGGGGCCTACGAGCAGTACTTC
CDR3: CASSQGSGQGAYEQYF

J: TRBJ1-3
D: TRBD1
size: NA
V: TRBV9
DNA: TGTGCCAGCAGCGTAGAGGGGGCCAGCTCTGGAAACACCATATATTTT
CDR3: CASSVEGASSGNTIYF

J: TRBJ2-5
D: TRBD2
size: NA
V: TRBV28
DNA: TGTGCCAGCAGTCAGCTAGCGGGAGAAGAGACCCAGTACTTC
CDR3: CASSQLAGEETQYF

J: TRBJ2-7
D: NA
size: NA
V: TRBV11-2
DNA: TGTGCCAGCAGCTTCACTCCCCCGGGGGCGGGGACACCCTCCTACGAGCAGTACTTC
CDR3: CASSFTPPGAGTPSYEQYF

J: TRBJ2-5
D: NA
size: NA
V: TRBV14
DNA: TGTGCCAGCAGCCAAGGGTTCCTAGCGATGAGGGAGACCCAGTACTTC
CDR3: CASSQGFLAMRETQYF

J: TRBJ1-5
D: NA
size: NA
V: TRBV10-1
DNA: TGCGCCACCTGGGGGGGGGCGTATCAGCCCCAGCATTTT
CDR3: CATWGGAYQPQHF